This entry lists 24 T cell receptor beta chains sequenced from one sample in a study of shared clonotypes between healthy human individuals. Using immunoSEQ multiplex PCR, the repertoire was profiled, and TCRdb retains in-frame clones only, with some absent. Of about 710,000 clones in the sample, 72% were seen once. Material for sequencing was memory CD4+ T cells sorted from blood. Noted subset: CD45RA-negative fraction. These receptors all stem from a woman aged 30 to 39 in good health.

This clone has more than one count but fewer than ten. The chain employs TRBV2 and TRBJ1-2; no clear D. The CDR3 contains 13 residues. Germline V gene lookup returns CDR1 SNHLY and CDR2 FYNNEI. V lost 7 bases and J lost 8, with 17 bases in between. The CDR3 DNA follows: TGTGCCAGCACTTCGTCCGGATTAGGAGGCTACACCTTC. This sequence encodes CASTSSGLGGYTF.

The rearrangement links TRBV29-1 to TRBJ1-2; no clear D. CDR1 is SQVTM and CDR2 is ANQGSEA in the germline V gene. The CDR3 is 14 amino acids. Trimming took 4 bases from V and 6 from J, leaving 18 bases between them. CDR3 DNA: TGCAGCGTTGCCCCCTTAGGTCTGGCTCATGGCTACACCTTC. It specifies CSVAPLGLAHGYTF.

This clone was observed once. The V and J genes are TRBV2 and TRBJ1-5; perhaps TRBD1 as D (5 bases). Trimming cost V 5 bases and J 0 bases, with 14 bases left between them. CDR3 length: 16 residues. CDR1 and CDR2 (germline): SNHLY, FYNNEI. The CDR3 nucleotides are TGTGCCAGCAGTTCAGGGACCTCGTATAGCAATCAGCCCCAGCATTTT. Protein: CASSSGTSYSNQPQHF.

CDR3 in DNA: TGTGCCAGCAGCGGAACAATTGGCACCCTACAAGAGACCCAGTACTTC. Translated, it gives CASSGTIGTLQETQYF. The V and J genes are TRBV11-2 and TRBJ2-5; D remains ambiguous. Trimming took 5 bases from V and 2 from J, leaving 18 bases between them. The CDR3 has 16 amino acids. Germline CDR1 is SGHAT and CDR2 is FQNNGV.

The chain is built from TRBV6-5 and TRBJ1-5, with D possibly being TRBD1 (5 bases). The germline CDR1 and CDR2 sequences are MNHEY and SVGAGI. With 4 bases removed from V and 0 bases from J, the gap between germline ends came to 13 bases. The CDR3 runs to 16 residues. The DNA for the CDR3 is TGTGCCAGCAGTTGGGGGGGACCCTATAGCAATCAGCCCCAGCATTTT. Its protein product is CASSWGGPYSNQPQHF.

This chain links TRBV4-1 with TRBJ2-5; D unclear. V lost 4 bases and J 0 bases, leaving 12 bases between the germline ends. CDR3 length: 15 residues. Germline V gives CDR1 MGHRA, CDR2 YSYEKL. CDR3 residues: CASSPGPMYQETQYF. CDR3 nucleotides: TGCGCCAGCAGCCCTGGACCAATGTACCAAGAGACCCAGTACTTC.

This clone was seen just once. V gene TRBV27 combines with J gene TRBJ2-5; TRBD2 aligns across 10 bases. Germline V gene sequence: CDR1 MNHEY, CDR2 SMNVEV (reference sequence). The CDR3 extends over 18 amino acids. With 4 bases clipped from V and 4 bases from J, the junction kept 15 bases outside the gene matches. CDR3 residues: CASSSSPPGLALIETQYF. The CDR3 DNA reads TGTGCCAGCAGTTCCTCTCCACCGGGACTAGCGCTAATAGAGACCCAGTACTTC.

The CDR3 sequence: CASAPRGASNQPQHF. For the CDR3, the DNA is TGTGCCAGCGCTCCTCGGGGGGCGTCCAATCAGCCCCAGCATTTT. The gene calls are TRBV2 and TRBJ1-5; D is perhaps TRBD1 (6 bases). Germline V lookup: CDR1 SNHLY, CDR2 FYNNEI. CDR3 length: 15 amino acids. V shed 8 bases and J shed 3 bases, with 17 bases lying between them.

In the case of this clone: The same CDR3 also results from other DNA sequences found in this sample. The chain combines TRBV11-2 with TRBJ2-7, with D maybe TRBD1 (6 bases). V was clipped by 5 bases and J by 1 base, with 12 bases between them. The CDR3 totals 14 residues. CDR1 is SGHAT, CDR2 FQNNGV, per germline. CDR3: CASSPRTDSYEQYF. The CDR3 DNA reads TGTGCCAGCAGCCCGAGGACAGATTCCTACGAGCAGTACTTC.

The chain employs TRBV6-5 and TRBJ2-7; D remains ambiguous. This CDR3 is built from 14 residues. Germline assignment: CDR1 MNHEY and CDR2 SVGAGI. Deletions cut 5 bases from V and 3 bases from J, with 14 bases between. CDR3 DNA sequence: TGTGCCAGCAGTCGAAACGACAAGCACTACGAGCAGTACTTC. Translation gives CASSRNDKHYEQYF.

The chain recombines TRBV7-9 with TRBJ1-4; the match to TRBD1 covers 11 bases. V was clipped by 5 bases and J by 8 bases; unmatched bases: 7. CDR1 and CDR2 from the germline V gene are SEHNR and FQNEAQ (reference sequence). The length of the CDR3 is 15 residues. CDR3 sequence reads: CASSETWTGGEKLFF. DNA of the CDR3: TGTGCCAGCAGCGAAACCTGGACAGGGGGCGAAAAACTGTTTTTT.

The CDR3 DNA sequence: TGTGCCAGCAGCTTAGCGGGGTCAACCTACGAGCAGTACTTC. Residues: CASSLAGSTYEQYF. The rearrangement links TRBV6-1 to TRBJ2-7, with TRBD2 identical over 8 bases. CDR1 MNHNS and CDR2 SASEGT come from the germline V gene. Trimming took 6 bases from V and 2 from J; bases not matched to a gene: 6. This CDR3 region has 14 residues.

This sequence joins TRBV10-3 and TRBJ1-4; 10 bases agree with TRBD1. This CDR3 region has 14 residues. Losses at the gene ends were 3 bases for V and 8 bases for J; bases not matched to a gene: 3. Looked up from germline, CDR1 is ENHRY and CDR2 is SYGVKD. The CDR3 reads CAISEGTGVEKLFF. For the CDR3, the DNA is TGTGCCATCAGTGAAGGGACAGGGGTAGAAAAACTGTTTTTT.

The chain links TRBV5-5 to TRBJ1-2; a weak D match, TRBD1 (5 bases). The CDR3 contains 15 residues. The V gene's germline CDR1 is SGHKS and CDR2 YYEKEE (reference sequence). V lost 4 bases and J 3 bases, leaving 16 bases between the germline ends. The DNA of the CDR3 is TGTGCCAGCAGCGACCACGGGCAGGGTGACTATGGCTACACCTTC. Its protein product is CASSDHGQGDYGYTF.

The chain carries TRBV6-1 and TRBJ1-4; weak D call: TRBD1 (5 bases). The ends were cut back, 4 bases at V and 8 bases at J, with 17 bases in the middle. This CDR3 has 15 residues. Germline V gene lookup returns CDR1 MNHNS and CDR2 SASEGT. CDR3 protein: CASSAAGTGREKLFF. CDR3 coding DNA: TGTGCCAGCAGTGCAGCCGGGACGGGGAGGGAAAAACTGTTTTTT.

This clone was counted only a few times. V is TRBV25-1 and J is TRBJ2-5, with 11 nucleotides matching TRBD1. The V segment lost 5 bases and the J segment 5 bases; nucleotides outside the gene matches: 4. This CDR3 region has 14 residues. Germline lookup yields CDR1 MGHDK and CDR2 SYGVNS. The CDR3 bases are TGTGCCAGCAGTAGGACAGGGGGCGCGGAGACCCAGTACTTC. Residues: CASSRTGGAETQYF.

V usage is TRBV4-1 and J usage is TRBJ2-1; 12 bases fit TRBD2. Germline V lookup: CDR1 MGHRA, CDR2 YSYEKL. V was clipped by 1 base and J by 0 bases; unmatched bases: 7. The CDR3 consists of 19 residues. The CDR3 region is CASSQGRLAGVGSYNEQFF. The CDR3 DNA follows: TGCGCCAGCAGCCAAGGTCGACTAGCGGGAGTCGGCTCCTACAATGAGCAGTTCTTC.

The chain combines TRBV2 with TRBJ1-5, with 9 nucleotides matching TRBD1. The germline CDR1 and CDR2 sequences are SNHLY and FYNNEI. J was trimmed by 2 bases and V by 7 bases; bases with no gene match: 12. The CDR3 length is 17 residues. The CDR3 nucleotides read TGTGCCAGCATTGGTAGTTACAGGGGGCAAGGCAATCAGCCCCAGCATTTT. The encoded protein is CASIGSYRGQGNQPQHF.

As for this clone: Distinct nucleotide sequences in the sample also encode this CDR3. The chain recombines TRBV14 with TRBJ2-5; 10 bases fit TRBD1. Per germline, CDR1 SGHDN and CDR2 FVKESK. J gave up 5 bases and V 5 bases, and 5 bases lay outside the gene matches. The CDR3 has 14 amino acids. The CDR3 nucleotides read TGTGCCAGCAGCGACGACAGGGGGCGGGAGACCCAGTACTTC. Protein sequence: CASSDDRGRETQYF.

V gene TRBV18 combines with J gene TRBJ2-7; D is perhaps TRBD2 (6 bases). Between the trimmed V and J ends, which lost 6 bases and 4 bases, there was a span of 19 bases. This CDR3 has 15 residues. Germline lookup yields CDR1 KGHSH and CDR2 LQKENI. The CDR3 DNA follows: TGTGCCAGCTCCCTCGACGGCGGGGTCGGGTACGAGCAGTACTTC. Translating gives CASSLDGGVGYEQYF.

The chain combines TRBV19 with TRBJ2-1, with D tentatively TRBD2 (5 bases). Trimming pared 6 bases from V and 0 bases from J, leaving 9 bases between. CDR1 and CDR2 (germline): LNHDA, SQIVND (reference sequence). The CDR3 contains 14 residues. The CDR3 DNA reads TGTGCCAGTAGCAGGAGGAGCTCCTACAATGAGCAGTTCTTC. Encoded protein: CASSRRSSYNEQFF.

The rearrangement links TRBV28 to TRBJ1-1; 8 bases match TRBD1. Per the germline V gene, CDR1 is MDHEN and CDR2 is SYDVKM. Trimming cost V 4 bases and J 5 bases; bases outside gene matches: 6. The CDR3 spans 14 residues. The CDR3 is CASSWWTGRTEAFF. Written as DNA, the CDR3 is TGTGCCAGCAGTTGGTGGACAGGGCGGACTGAAGCTTTCTTT.

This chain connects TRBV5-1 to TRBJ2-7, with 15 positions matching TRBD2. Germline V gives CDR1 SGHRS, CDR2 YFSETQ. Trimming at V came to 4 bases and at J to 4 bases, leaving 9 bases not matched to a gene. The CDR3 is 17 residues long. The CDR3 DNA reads TGCGCCAGCAGCCGGAATTCGGGACTAGCGGGAGGTTACGAGCAGTACTTC. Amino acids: CASSRNSGLAGGYEQYF.

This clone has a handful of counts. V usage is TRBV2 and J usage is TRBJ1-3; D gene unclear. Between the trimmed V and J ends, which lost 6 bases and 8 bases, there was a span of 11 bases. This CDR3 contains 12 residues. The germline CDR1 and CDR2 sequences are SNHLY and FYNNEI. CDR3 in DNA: TGTGCCAGCAGCCCCCATTTGGACACCATATATTTT. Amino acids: CASSPHLDTIYF.